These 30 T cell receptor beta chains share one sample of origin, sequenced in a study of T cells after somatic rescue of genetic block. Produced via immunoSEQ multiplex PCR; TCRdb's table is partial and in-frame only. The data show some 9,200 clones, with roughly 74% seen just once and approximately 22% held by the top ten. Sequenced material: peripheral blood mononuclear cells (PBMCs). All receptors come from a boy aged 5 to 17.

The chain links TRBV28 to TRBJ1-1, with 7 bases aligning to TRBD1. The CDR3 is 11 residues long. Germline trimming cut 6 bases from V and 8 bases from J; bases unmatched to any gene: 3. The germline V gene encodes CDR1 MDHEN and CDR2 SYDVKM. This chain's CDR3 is CASRKQGEAFF. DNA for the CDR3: TGTGCCAGCAGAAAACAGGGGGAAGCTTTCTTT.

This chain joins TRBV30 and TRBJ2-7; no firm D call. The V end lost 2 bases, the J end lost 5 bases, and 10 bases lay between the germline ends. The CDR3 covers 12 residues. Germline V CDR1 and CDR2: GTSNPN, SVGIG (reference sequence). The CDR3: CAWSPFLDEQYF. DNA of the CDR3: TGTGCCTGGAGTCCGTTTTTGGACGAGCAGTACTTC.

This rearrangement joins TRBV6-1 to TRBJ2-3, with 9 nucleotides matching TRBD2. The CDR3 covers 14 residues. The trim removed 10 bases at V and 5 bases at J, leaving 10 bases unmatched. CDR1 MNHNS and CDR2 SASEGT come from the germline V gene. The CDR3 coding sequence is TGTGCCACCATGGGAGCGGGAGGCCGAGATACGCAGTATTTT. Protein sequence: CATMGAGGRDTQYF.

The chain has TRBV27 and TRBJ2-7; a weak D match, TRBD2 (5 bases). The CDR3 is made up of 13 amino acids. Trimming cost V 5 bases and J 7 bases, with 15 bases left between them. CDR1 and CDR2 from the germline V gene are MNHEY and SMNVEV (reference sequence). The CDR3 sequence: CASSIRDPWEQYF. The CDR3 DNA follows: TGTGCCAGCAGTATCCGGGATCCCTGGGAGCAGTACTTC.

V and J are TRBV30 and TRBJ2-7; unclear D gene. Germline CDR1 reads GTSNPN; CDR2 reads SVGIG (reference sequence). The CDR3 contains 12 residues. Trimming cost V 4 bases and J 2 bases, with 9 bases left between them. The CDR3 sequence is CAWNTAPYEQYF. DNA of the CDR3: TGTGCCTGGAACACTGCCCCCTACGAGCAGTACTTC. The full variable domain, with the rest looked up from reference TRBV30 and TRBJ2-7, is SQTIHQWPATLVQPVGSPLSLECTVEGTSNPNLYWYRQAAGRGLQLLFYSVGIGQISSEVPQNLSASRPQDRQFILSSKKLLLSDSGFYLCAWNTAPYEQYFGPGTRLTVT.

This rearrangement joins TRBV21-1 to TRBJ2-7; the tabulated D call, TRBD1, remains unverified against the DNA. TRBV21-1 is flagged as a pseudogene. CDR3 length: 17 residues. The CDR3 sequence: CASSQAPTGEEPYEQYF. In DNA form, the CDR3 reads TGTGCCAGCAGCCAGGCCCCGACAGGAGAGGAGCCCTACGAGCAGTACTTC.

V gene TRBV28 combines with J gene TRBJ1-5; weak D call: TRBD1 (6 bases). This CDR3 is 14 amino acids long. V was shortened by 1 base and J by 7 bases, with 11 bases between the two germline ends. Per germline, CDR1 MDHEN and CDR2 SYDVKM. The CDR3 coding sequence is TGTGCCAGCAGTTTATACGCAGGGGTCCAGCCCCAGCATTTT. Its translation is CASSLYAGVQPQHF. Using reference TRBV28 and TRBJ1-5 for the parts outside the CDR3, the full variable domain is DVKVTQSSRYLVKRTGEKVFLECVQDMDHENMFWYRQDPGLGLRLIYFSYDVKMKEKGDIPEGYSVSREKKERFSLILESASTNQTSMYLCASSLYAGVQPQHFGDGTRLSIL.

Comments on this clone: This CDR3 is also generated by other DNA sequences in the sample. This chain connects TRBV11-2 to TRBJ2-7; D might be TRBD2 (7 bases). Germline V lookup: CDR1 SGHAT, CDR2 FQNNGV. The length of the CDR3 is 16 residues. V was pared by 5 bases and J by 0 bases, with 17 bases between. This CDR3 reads CASSLGGGGSSYEQYF. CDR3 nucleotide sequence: TGTGCCAGCAGCCTAGGGGGGGGAGGGAGCTCCTACGAGCAGTACTTC.

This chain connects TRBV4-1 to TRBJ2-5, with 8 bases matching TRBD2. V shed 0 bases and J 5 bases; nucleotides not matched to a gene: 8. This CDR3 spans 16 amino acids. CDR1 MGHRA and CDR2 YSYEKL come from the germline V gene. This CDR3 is CASSQDVSGVRETQYF. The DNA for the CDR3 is TGCGCCAGCAGCCAAGACGTTAGCGGGGTACGGGAGACCCAGTACTTC.

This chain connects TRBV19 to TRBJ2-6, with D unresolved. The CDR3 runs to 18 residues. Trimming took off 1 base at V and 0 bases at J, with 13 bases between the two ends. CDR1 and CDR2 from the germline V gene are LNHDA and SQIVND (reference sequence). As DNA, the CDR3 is TGTGCCAGTAGTATAGCTGCGCAAAGGAGCTCTGGGGCCAACGTCCTGACTTTC. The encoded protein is CASSIAAQRSSGANVLTF. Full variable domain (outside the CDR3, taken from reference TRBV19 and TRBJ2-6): DGGITQSPKYLFRKEGQNVTLSCEQNLNHDAMYWYRQDPGQGLRLIYYSQIVNDFQKGDIAEGYSVSREKKESFPLTVTSAQKNPTAFYLCASSIAAQRSSGANVLTFGAGSRLTVL.

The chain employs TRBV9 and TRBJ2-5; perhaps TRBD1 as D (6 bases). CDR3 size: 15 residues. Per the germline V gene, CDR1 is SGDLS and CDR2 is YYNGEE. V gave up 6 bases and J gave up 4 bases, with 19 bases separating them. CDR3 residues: CASTVSPGDGETQYF. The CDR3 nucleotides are TGTGCCAGCACCGTGTCCCCAGGGGACGGAGAGACCCAGTACTTC.

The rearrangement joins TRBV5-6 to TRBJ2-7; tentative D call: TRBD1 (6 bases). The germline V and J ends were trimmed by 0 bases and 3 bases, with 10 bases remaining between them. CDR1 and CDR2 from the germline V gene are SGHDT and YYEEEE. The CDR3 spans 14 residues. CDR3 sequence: CASSLGQARYEQYF. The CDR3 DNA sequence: TGTGCCAGCAGCTTGGGACAGGCTCGCTACGAGCAGTACTTC.

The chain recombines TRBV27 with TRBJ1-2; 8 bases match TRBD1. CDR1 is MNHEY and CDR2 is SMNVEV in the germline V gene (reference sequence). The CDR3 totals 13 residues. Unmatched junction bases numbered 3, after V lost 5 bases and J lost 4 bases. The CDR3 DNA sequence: TGTGCCAGCAGTCCCACAGGGGGCTATGGCTACACCTTC. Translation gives CASSPTGGYGYTF.

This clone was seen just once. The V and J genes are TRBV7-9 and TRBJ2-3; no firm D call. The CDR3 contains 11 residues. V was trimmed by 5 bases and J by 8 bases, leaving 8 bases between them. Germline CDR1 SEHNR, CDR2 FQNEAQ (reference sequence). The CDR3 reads CASSDALTQYF. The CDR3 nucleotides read TGTGCCAGCAGCGATGCCCTTACGCAGTATTTT.

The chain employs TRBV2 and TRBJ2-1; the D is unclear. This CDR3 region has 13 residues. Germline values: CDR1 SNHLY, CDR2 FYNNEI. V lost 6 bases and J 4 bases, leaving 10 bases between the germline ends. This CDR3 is CASSHPRYNEQFF. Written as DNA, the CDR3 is TGTGCCAGCAGCCATCCCAGGTACAATGAGCAGTTCTTC.

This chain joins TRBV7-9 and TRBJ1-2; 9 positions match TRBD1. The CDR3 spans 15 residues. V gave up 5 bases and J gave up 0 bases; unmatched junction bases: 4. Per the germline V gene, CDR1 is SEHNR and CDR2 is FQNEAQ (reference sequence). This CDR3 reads CASSLWTGANYGYTF. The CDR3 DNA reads TGTGCCAGCAGCCTATGGACAGGGGCTAACTATGGCTACACCTTC.

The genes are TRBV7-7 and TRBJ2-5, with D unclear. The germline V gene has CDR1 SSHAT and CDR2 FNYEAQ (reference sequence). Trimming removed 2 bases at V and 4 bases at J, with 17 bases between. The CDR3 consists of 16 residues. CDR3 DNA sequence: TGTGCCAGCAGCTTAACCCCGCCATACTCGGGAGAGACCCAGTACTTC. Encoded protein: CASSLTPPYSGETQYF. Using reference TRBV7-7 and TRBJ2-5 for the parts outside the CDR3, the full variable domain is GAGVSQSPRYKVTKRGQDVTLRCDPISSHATLYWYQQALGQGPEFLTYFNYEAQPDKSGLPSDRFSAERPEGSISTLTIQRTEQRDSAMYRCASSLTPPYSGETQYFGPGTRLLVL.

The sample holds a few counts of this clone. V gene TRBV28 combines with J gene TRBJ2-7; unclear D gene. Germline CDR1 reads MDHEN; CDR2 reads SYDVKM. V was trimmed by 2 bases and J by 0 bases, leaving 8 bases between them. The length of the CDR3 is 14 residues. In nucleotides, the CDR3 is TGTGCCAGCAGTTTAAGGGCCCCCTCCTACGAGCAGTACTTC. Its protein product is CASSLRAPSYEQYF.

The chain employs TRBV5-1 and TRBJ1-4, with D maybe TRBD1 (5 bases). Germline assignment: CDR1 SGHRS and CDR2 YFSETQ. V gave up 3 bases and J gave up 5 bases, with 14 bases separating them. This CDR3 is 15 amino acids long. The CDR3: CASSSRGSENEKLFF. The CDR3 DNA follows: TGCGCCAGCAGCTCTAGGGGCAGTGAGAATGAAAAACTGTTTTTT.

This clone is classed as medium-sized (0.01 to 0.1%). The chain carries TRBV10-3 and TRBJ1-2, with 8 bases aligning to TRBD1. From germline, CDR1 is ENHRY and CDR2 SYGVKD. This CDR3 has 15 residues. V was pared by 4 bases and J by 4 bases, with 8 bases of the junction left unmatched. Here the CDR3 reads CAISVNGQGGYGYTF. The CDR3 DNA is TGTGCCATCAGTGTGAACGGACAGGGCGGCTATGGCTACACCTTC.

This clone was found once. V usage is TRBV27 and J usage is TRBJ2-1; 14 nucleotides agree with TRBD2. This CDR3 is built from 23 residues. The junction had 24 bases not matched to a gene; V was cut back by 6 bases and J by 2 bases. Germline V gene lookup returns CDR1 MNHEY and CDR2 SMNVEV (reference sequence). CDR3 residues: CASSYYPPFPGLAGEGTYNEQFF. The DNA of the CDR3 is TGTGCCAGCAGCTATTATCCCCCTTTCCCGGGACTAGCGGGAGAGGGAACCTACAATGAGCAGTTCTTC.

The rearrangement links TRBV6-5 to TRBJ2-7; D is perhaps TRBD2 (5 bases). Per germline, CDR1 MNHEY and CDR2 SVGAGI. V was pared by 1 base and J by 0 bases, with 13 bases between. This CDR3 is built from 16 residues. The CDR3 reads CASSYWAGGSSYEQYF. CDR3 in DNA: TGTGCCAGCAGTTACTGGGCAGGTGGGAGCTCCTACGAGCAGTACTTC.

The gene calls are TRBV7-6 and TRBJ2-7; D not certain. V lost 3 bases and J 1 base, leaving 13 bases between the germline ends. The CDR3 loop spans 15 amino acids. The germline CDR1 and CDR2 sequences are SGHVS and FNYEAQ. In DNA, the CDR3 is TGTGCCAGCAGCTTTCCGCTCAGGAATTCCTACGAGCAGTACTTC. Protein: CASSFPLRNSYEQYF. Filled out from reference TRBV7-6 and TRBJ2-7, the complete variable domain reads GAGVSQSPRYKVTKRGQDVALRCDPISGHVSLYWYRQALGQGPEFLTYFNYEAQQDKSGLPNDRFSAERPEGSISTLTIQRTEQRDSAMYRCASSFPLRNSYEQYFGPGTRLTVT.

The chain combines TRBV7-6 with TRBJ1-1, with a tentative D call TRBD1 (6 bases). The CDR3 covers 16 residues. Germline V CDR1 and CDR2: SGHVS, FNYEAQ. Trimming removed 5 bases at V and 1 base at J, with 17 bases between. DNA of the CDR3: TGTGCCAGCAGCCCCACGGCGGGACACCCGAACACTGAAGCTTTCTTT. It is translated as CASSPTAGHPNTEAFF.

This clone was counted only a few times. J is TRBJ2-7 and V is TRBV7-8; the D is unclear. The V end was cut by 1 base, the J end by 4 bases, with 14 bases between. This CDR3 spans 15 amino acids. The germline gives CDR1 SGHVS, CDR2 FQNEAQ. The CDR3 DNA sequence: TGTGCCAGCAGCTTAGGGGTAGCTGCAGAATACGAGCAGTACTTC. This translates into CASSLGVAAEYEQYF.

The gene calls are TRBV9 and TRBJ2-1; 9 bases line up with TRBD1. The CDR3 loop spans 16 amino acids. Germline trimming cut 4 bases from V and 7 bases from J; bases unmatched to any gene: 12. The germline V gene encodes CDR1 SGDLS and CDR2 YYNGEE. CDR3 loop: CASSPGDRAMGNEQFF. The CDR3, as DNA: TGTGCCAGCAGCCCTGGGGACAGGGCTATGGGGAATGAGCAGTTCTTC.

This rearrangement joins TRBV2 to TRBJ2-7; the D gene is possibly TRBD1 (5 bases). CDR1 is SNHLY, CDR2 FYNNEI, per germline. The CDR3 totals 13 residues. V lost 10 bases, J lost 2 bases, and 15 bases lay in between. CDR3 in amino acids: CATIDREAYEQYF. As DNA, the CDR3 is TGTGCCACCATTGACAGAGAGGCCTACGAGCAGTACTTC.

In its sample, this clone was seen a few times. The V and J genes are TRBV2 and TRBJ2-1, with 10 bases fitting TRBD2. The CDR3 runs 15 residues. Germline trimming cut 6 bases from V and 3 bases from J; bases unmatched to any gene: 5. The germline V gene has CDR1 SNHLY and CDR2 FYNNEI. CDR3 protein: CASRRTSGDYNEQFF. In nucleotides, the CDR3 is TGTGCCAGCAGACGGACTAGCGGCGACTACAATGAGCAGTTCTTC.

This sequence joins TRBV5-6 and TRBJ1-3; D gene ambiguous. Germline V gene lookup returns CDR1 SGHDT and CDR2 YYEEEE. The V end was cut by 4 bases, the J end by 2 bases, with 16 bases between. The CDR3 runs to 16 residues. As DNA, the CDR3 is TGTGCCAGCAGCCCCACTTTGGGTAGGGCTGGAAACACCATATATTTT. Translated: CASSPTLGRAGNTIYF.

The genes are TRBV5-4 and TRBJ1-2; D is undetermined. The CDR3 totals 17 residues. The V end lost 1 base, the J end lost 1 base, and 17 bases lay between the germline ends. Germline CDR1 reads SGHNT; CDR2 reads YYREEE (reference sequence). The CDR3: CASSLSRLAAINYGYTF. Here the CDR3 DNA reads TGTGCCAGCAGCTTGTCCCGCCTCGCCGCGATTAACTATGGCTACACCTTC.